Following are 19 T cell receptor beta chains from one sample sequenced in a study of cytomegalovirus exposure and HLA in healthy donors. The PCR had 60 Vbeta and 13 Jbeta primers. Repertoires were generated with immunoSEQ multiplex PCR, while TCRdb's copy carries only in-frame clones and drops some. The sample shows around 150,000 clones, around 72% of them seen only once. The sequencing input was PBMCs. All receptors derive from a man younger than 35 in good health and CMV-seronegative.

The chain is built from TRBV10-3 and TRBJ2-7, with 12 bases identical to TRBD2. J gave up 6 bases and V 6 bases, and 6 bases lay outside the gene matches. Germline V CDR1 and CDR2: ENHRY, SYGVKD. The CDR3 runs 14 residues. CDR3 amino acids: CAISPGTSGLEQYF. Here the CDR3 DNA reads TGTGCCATCAGCCCCGGGACTAGCGGGCTCGAGCAGTACTTC.

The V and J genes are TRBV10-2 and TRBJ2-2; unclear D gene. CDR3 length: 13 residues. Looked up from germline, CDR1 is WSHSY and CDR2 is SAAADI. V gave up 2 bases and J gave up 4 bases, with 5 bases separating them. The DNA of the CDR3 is TGCGCCAGCAGTGAGCCTTTCACCGGGGAGCTGTTTTTT. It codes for CASSEPFTGELFF.

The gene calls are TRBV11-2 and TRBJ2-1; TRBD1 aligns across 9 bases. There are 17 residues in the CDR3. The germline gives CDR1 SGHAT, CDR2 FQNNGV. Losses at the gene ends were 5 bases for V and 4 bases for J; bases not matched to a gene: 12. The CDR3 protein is CASSPPPRDRAYNEQFF. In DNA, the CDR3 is TGTGCCAGCAGCCCCCCTCCCCGGGACAGGGCATACAATGAGCAGTTCTTC.

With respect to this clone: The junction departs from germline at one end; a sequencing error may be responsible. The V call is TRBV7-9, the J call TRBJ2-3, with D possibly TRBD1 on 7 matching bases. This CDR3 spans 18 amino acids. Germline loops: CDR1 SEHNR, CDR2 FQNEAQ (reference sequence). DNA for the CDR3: TGTTCCAGCAGCTTACGGGCGGGACAGCCTACTAGCACAGATACGCAGTATTTT. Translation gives CSSSLRAGQPTSTDTQYF.

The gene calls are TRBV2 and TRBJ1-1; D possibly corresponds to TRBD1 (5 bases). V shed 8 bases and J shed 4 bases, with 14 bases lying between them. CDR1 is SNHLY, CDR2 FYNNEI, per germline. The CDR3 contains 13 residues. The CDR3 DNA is TGTGCCAGCCGGCCAGGGCGGTCCACTGAAGCTTTCTTT. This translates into CASRPGRSTEAFF. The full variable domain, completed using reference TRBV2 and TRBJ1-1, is EPEVTQTPSHQVTQMGQEVILRCVPISNHLYFYWYRQILGQKVEFLVSFYNNEISEKSEIFDDQFSVERPDGSNFTLKIRSTKLEDSAMYFCASRPGRSTEAFFGQGTRLTVV.

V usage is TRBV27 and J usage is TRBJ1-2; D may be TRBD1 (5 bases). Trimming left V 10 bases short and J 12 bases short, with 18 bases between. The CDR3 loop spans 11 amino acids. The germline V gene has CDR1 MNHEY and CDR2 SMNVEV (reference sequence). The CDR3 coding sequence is TGTGCCACCCAGAACGGGAGGGACGACACCTTC. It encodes CATQNGRDDTF.

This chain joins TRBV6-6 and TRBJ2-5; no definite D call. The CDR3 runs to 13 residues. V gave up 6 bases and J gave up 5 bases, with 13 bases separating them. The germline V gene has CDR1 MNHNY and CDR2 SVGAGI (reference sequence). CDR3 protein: CASSPRVRETQYF. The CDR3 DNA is TGTGCCAGCAGCCCCCGGGTAAGGGAGACCCAGTACTTC.

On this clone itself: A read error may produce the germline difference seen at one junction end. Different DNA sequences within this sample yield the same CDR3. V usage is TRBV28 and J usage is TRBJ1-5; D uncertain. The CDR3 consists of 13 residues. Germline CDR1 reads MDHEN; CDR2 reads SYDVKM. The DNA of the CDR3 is TGTGCCAGCAGGGGAGTCGGTAGTCAGCCCCAACATTTT. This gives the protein CASRGVGSQPQHF.

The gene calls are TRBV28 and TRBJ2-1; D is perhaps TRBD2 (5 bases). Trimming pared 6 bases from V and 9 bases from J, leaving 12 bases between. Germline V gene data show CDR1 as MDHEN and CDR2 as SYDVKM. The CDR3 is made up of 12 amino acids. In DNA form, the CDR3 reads TGTGCCAGCAGCTTGGAGGATACTGAGCAGTTCTTC. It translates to CASSLEDTEQFF. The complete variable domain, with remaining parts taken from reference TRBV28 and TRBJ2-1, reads DVKVTQSSRYLVKRTGEKVFLECVQDMDHENMFWYRQDPGLGLRLIYFSYDVKMKEKGDIPEGYSVSREKKERFSLILESASTNQTSMYLCASSLEDTEQFFGPGTRLTVL.

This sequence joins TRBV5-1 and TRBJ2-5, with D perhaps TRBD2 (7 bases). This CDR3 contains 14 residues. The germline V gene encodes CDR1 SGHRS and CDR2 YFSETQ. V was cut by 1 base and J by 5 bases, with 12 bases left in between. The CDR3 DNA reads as TGCGCCAGCAGCTTGTTGGAGGGGGGGGAGACCCAGTACTTC. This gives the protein CASSLLEGGETQYF. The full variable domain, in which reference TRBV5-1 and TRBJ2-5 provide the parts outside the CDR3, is KAGVTQTPRYLIKTRGQQVTLSCSPISGHRSVSWYQQTPGQGLQFLFEYFSETQRNKGNFPGRFSGRQFSNSRSEMNVSTLELGDSALYLCASSLLEGGETQYFGPGTRLLVL.

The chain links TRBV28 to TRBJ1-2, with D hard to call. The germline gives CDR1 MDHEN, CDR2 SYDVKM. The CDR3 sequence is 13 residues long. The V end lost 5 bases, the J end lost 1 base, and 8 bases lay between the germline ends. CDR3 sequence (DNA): TGTGCCAGCAGTCCGAGGTTTAACTATGGCTACACCTTC. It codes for CASSPRFNYGYTF.

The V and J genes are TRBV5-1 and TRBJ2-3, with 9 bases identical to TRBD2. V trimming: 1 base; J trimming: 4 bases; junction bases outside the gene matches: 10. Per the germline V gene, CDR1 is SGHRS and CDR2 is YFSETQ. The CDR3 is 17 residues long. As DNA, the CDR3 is TGCGCCAGCAGCTTGCTGGGGCGGGAGGGCCGCTCAGATACGCAGTATTTT. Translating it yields CASSLLGREGRSDTQYF.

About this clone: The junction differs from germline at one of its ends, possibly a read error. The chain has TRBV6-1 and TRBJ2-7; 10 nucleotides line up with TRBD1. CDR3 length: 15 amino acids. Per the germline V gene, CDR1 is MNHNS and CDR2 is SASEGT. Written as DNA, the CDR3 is TGTGCCAGCAGCGGTTGGGACAGGGGTAGGGGAATCGGTAACTTC. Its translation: CASSGWDRGRGIGNF.

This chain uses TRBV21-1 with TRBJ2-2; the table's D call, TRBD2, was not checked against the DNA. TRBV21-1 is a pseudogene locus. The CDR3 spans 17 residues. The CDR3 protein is CATPQNSGPKNTGELFF. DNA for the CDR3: TGTGCCACCCCCCAAAATAGCGGGCCCAAGAACACCGGGGAGCTGTTTTTT.

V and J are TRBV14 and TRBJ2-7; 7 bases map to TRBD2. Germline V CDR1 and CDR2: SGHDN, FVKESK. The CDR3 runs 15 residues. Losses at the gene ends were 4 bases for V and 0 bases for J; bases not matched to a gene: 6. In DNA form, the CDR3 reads TGTGCCAGCAGCCCCAGGTGGGGGGGCTCCTACGAGCAGTACTTC. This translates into CASSPRWGGSYEQYF.

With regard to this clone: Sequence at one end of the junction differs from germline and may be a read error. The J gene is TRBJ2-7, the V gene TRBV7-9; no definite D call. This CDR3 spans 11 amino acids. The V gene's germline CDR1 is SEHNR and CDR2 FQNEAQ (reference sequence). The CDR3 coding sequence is TGTTCCAGCAGTCCTTCCTACGAGCAGTACTTC. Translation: CSSSPSYEQYF.

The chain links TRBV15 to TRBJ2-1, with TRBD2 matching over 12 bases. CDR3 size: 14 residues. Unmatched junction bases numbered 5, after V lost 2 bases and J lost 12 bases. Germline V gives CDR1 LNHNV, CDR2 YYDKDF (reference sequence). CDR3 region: CATSRSLLAGGQFF. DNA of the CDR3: TGTGCCACCAGCAGATCCCTACTAGCGGGAGGGCAGTTCTTC.

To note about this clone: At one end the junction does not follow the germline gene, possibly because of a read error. The CDR3 DNA reads TGTTCCAGCAGCCCGTACAGAATCTCTAACTATGGCTACACCTTC. Translation: CSSSPYRISNYGYTF. The genes are TRBV7-9 and TRBJ1-2; no reliable D call. The CDR3 is 15 residues long. Per the germline V gene, CDR1 is SEHNR and CDR2 is FQNEAQ (reference sequence).

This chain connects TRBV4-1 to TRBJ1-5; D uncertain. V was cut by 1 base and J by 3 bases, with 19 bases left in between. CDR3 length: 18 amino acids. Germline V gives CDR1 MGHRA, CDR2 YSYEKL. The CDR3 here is CASSQVDIGFRSNQPQHF. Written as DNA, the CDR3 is TGCGCCAGCAGCCAAGTAGACATAGGTTTTAGGTCCAATCAGCCCCAGCATTTT.